What follows are 27 T cell receptor beta chains derived from one specimen sequenced in a study of blood T cell repertoires in COVID-19. TCRdb's table, derived via immunoSEQ multiplex PCR, lists solely in-frame clones and lacks some. The table records a few hundred thousand clones, about 88% of them present only once. The sequencing sample was made of peripheral blood. The receptors come from a man in his 60s who had recovered from COVID-19.

The rearrangement links TRBV5-5 to TRBJ1-5; TRBD1 aligns across 7 bases. CDR1 and CDR2 from the germline V gene are SGHKS and YYEKEE (reference sequence). J was trimmed by 2 bases and V by 1 base; bases with no gene match: 6. The CDR3 has 16 amino acids. In DNA, the CDR3 is TGTGCCAGCAGCTTGTTAGTCGGGACAGGCAATCAGCCCCAGCATTTT. It specifies CASSLLVGTGNQPQHF.

This clone has a handful of counts. The V gene is TRBV19, the J gene TRBJ1-5; 11 bases fit TRBD1. The CDR3 loop spans 15 amino acids. Germline-derived CDR1 and CDR2 are LNHDA and SQIVND (reference sequence). J gave up 4 bases and V 7 bases, and 6 bases lay outside the gene matches. CDR3 residues: CASTRGTGGNQPQHF. The CDR3 DNA follows: TGTGCCAGTACCCGAGGGACAGGGGGAAATCAGCCCCAGCATTTT.

CDR3 sequence: CASNVQGGGYTF. Here the CDR3 DNA reads TGTGCCAGCAACGTACAGGGCGGGGGCTACACCTTC. The V and J genes are TRBV3-1 (or the pseudogene TRBV3-2) and TRBJ1-2, with D possibly TRBD1 on 6 matching bases. The CDR3 contains 12 residues. Trimming shortened V by 7 bases and J by 8 bases, and 14 bases separated the two germline ends. Germline values: CDR1 LGHDT, CDR2 YNNKEL (reference sequence).

This clone was recorded only once. This chain uses TRBV7-9 with TRBJ2-7; TRBD2 aligns across 8 bases. J lost 5 bases, V lost 5 bases, and 8 bases had no gene match. CDR3 size: 14 residues. Germline assignment: CDR1 SEHNR and CDR2 FQNEAQ (reference sequence). CDR3 loop: CASSPGGAQNEQYF. CDR3 nucleotides: TGTGCCAGCAGCCCCGGGGGGGCCCAGAACGAGCAGTACTTC.

This sequence joins TRBV24-1 and TRBJ1-5, with D hard to call. The length of the CDR3 is 16 residues. The V end lost 4 bases, the J end lost 0 bases, and 12 bases lay between the germline ends. Germline V gene data show CDR1 as KGHDR and CDR2 as SFDVKD. The CDR3 here is CATSEPGSTSNQPQHF. The DNA for the CDR3 is TGTGCCACCAGTGAACCAGGCTCTACTAGCAATCAGCCCCAGCATTTT.

Note on this clone: In the same sample, other DNA sequences code for this CDR3. The V and J genes are TRBV10-3 and TRBJ2-5, with 7 bases matching TRBD1. The germline V gene encodes CDR1 ENHRY and CDR2 SYGVKD. The J segment lost 5 bases and the V segment lost 6 bases, leaving 6 bases of the junction unmatched. The length of the CDR3 is 13 residues. The CDR3 nucleotides read TGTGCCATCAGATCAGGGGGAGAGGAGACCCAGTACTTC. It yields the protein CAIRSGGEETQYF.

This chain joins TRBV9 and TRBJ2-1; D is undetermined. Trimming stripped 3 bases from V and 2 bases from J, with 6 bases between. Germline V gene lookup returns CDR1 SGDLS and CDR2 YYNGEE. This CDR3 comprises 13 residues. The CDR3, as DNA: TGTGCCAGCAGCGCAACTGCCTACAATGAGCAGTTCTTC. Its protein product is CASSATAYNEQFF.

This clone was seen a handful of times. This chain connects TRBV7-9 to TRBJ2-7; 8 bases agree with TRBD1. J gave up 1 base and V 1 base, and 6 bases lay outside the gene matches. The CDR3 runs to 16 residues. Germline V gives CDR1 SEHNR, CDR2 FQNEAQ (reference sequence). The CDR3: CASSLEGTGDSYEQYF. The CDR3 DNA reads TGTGCCAGCAGCTTAGAAGGGACAGGTGATTCCTACGAGCAGTACTTC.

The chain is built from TRBV5-6 and TRBJ2-3; 12 bases align to TRBD2. Germline values: CDR1 SGHDT, CDR2 YYEEEE. The trim removed 4 bases at V and 2 bases at J, leaving 11 bases unmatched. The CDR3 extends over 18 amino acids. CDR3 in DNA: TGTGCCAGCAGCCATGAGGCTAGCGGGGGGGGTCTCACAGATACGCAGTATTTT. Amino acid sequence: CASSHEASGGGLTDTQYF.

The chain carries TRBV29-1 and TRBJ2-1, with 14 bases fitting TRBD2. V shed 6 bases and J 6 bases; nucleotides not matched to a gene: 4. This CDR3 region has 14 residues. Germline V gene lookup returns CDR1 SQVTM and CDR2 ANQGSEA. The CDR3 loop is CSVRLAGGRNEQFF. Here the CDR3 DNA reads TGCAGCGTCCGACTAGCGGGGGGGCGCAATGAGCAGTTCTTC.

This chain links TRBV7-9 with TRBJ2-7; a weak D match, TRBD1 (6 bases). The V gene lost 0 bases and the J gene lost 4 bases, with 13 bases spanning the gap. CDR1 SEHNR and CDR2 FQNEAQ come from the germline V gene (reference sequence). This CDR3 has 15 amino acids. The CDR3 protein is CASSLASGAVYEQYF. The CDR3, as DNA: TGTGCCAGCAGCTTAGCTTCAGGGGCGGTTTACGAGCAGTACTTC.

The chain combines TRBV7-3 with TRBJ2-5, with a tentative D call TRBD1 (5 bases). The CDR3 contains 14 residues. Looked up from germline, CDR1 is SGHTA and CDR2 is FQGTGA. The V end lost 2 bases, the J end lost 5 bases, and 12 bases lay between the germline ends. CDR3 residues: CASSLSGAGETQYF. CDR3 DNA sequence: TGTGCCAGCAGCTTATCGGGCGCAGGGGAGACCCAGTACTTC.

The chain couples TRBV7-9 to TRBJ1-5, with 10 nucleotides matching TRBD1. Unmatched junction bases numbered 8, after V lost 5 bases and J lost 1 base. Germline V gives CDR1 SEHNR, CDR2 FQNEAQ (reference sequence). The CDR3 sequence is 17 residues long. The CDR3, as DNA: TGTGCCAGCAGCGCGACCTGGGACAGGGGAAGCAATCAGCCCCAGCATTTT. Encoded protein: CASSATWDRGSNQPQHF.

J is TRBJ2-3 and V is TRBV7-6, with D hard to call. Trimming left V 1 base short and J 2 bases short, with 13 bases between. The CDR3 has 16 residues. Per the germline V gene, CDR1 is SGHVS and CDR2 is FNYEAQ. The CDR3 nucleotides are TGTGCCAGCAGCTTAGGTGTCGGCGGAGACACAGATACGCAGTATTTT. As protein: CASSLGVGGDTDTQYF.

V usage is TRBV7-3 and J usage is TRBJ2-1; TRBD1 aligns across 10 bases. Germline assignment: CDR1 SGHTA and CDR2 FQGTGA. Trimming at V came to 5 bases and at J to 9 bases, leaving 10 bases not matched to a gene. The CDR3 is 15 residues long. DNA of the CDR3: TGTGCCAGCAGCCAAGACAGGGGGCCCCGAAGTGAGCAGTTCTTC. It is translated as CASSQDRGPRSEQFF. The entire variable domain, with the rest obtained from reference TRBV7-3 and TRBJ2-1, is as follows: GAGVSQTPSNKVTEKGKYVELRCDPISGHTALYWYRQSLGQGPEFLIYFQGTGAADDSGLPNDRFFAVRPEGSVSTLKIQRTERGDSAVYLCASSQDRGPRSEQFFGPGTRLTVL.

The chain couples TRBV6-6 to TRBJ2-4; 8 bases match TRBD2. Germline V gene sequence: CDR1 MNHNY, CDR2 SVGAGI (reference sequence). This CDR3 comprises 20 residues. Germline trimming cut 6 bases from V and 3 bases from J; bases unmatched to any gene: 22. The CDR3 coding sequence is TGTGCCAGCAGCTTACCCACGACCCCGGGGGGGTTTAAGGGCAAAAACATTCAGTACTTC. Its protein product is CASSLPTTPGGFKGKNIQYF.

The V and J genes are TRBV19 and TRBJ1-1; 7 nucleotides match TRBD1. Losses at the gene ends were 5 bases for V and 4 bases for J; bases not matched to a gene: 7. Germline V gives CDR1 LNHDA, CDR2 SQIVND (reference sequence). This CDR3 region has 14 residues. CDR3 loop: CASSVGQAGTEAFF. The CDR3 bases are TGTGCCAGTAGTGTTGGACAGGCGGGCACTGAAGCTTTCTTT.

The chain joins TRBV5-5 to TRBJ1-3, with D perhaps TRBD1 (5 bases). CDR3 length: 14 residues. Trimming pared 2 bases from V and 3 bases from J, leaving 9 bases between. Germline V lookup: CDR1 SGHKS, CDR2 YYEKEE (reference sequence). CDR3 nucleotide sequence: TGTGCCAGCAGCTTTAAAGGGGTTGGAAACACCATATATTTT. Translated, it gives CASSFKGVGNTIYF.

In its sample, this clone was seen a few times. The chain couples TRBV5-1 to TRBJ2-2; 7 positions match TRBD1. The V gene's germline CDR1 is SGHRS and CDR2 YFSETQ. V lost 1 base, J lost 6 bases, and 9 bases stayed unmatched. The CDR3 sequence is 16 residues long. CDR3 bases: TGCGCCAGCAGCTTGATCAGGGTAGGGGGCCCCGGGGAGCTGTTTTTT. Residues: CASSLIRVGGPGELFF.

This clone showed up just a few times. V is TRBV3-1 (or the pseudogene TRBV3-2) and J is TRBJ2-7, with a possible D match to TRBD1 (6 bases). Germline loops: CDR1 LGHDT, CDR2 YNNKEL (reference sequence). Trimming removed 1 base at V and 1 base at J, with 17 bases between. The CDR3 spans 17 residues. CDR3 sequence (DNA): TGTGCCAGCAGCCAAGCTTTAGAGACAGGACAATCCTACGAGCAGTACTTC. It encodes CASSQALETGQSYEQYF.

V gene TRBV18 combines with J gene TRBJ1-5, with a possible D match to TRBD1 (6 bases). The CDR3 contains 17 residues. Trimming took off 3 bases at V and 5 bases at J, with 20 bases between the two ends. Per germline, CDR1 KGHSH and CDR2 LQKENI. CDR3 DNA sequence: TGTGCCAGCTCACCTTCCGGGGGGGGCGGAGGATATCAGCCCCAGCATTTT. Its translation: CASSPSGGGGGYQPQHF.

The chain has TRBV25-1 and TRBJ1-1; 7 bases fit TRBD1. The V gene end was trimmed by 2 bases and the J gene end by 4 bases; junction bases not matched to a gene: 7. Germline loops: CDR1 MGHDK, CDR2 SYGVNS. This CDR3 contains 15 residues. CDR3 DNA sequence: TGTGCCAGCAGTGAAATTGACAGGGACGCCACTGAAGCTTTCTTT. Its translation: CASSEIDRDATEAFF.

This chain uses TRBV9 with TRBJ2-5; D gene ambiguous. The CDR3 covers 13 residues. Germline assignment: CDR1 SGDLS and CDR2 YYNGEE. Trimming removed 0 bases at V and 3 bases at J, with 6 bases between. DNA of the CDR3: TGTGCCAGCAGCGTAGGGCAGAAAGAGACCCAGTACTTC. Translated: CASSVGQKETQYF.

The rearrangement joins TRBV6-1 to TRBJ2-1, with unresolved D. Deletions cut 2 bases from V and 12 bases from J, with 5 bases between. This CDR3 region has 10 residues. Germline V lookup: CDR1 MNHNS, CDR2 SASEGT. CDR3 in amino acids: CASSERVQFF. In nucleotides, the CDR3 is TGTGCCAGCAGTGAAAGAGTGCAGTTCTTC.

This chain links TRBV5-8 with TRBJ1-2; 7 nucleotides match TRBD1. V lost 3 bases, J lost 3 bases, and 11 bases stayed unmatched. The CDR3 loop spans 16 amino acids. Germline CDR1 reads SGHTS; CDR2 reads YDEGEE. The CDR3 here is CASSSGTRQGDYGYTF. In DNA, the CDR3 is TGTGCCAGCAGCTCAGGAACCCGACAGGGTGACTATGGCTACACCTTC.

This clone has more than one count but fewer than ten. The rearrangement links TRBV14 to TRBJ2-2, with a weak D call TRBD1 (5 bases). CDR1 is SGHDN and CDR2 is FVKESK in the germline V gene. The CDR3 runs to 16 residues. With 2 bases removed from V and 2 bases from J, the gap between germline ends came to 12 bases. The CDR3 DNA follows: TGTGCCAGCAGCCAATGGGGCAGTTTTAACACCGGGGAGCTGTTTTTT. This gives the protein CASSQWGSFNTGELFF.

The chain's CDR3 is CASSPGQVGNTEAFF. CDR3 DNA sequence: TGTGCCAGCTCACCTGGACAGGTCGGGAACACTGAAGCTTTCTTT. The chain is built from TRBV18 and TRBJ1-1; TRBD1 aligns across 7 bases. Trimming at V came to 3 bases and at J to 1 base, leaving 5 bases not matched to a gene. In germline, CDR1 is KGHSH, CDR2 LQKENI. The CDR3 loop spans 15 amino acids.